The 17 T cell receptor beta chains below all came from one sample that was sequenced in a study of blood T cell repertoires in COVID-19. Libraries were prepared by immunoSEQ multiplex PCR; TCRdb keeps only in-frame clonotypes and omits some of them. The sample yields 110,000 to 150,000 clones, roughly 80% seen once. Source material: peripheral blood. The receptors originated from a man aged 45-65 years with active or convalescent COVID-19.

CDR3: CASSKVGRGMGDRSNTEAFF. CDR3 DNA sequence: TGTGCCAGCAGCAAAGTTGGCAGGGGAATGGGTGACAGATCGAACACTGAAGCTTTCTTT. The chain couples TRBV21-1 to TRBJ1-1; the D call in the table, TRBD1, was not verified against the DNA. TRBV21-1 is a listed pseudogene. The CDR3 runs to 20 residues.

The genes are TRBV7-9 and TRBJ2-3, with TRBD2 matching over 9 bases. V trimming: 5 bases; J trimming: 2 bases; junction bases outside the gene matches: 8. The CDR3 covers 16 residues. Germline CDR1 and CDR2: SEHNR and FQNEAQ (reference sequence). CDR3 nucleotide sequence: TGTGCCAGCAGCCCCTGGGGCGGGAGGGACACAGATACGCAGTATTTT. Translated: CASSPWGGRDTDTQYF.

The CDR3 loop reads CSVEGGLAGAGEQYF. The CDR3 nucleotides read TGCAGCGTTGAAGGTGGGCTAGCGGGAGCGGGCGAGCAGTACTTC. The V gene is TRBV29-1, the J gene TRBJ2-7, with 10 bases fitting TRBD2. The germline V gene encodes CDR1 SQVTM and CDR2 ANQGSEA. V lost 1 base, J lost 6 bases, and 9 bases stayed unmatched. CDR3 length: 15 amino acids.

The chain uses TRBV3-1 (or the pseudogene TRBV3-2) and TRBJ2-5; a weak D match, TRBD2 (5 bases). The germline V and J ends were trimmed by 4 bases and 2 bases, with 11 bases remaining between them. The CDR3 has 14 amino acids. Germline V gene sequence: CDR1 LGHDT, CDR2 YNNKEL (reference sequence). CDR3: CASSRRGGQETQYF. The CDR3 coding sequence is TGTGCCAGCAGCCGTCGTGGAGGTCAAGAGACCCAGTACTTC.

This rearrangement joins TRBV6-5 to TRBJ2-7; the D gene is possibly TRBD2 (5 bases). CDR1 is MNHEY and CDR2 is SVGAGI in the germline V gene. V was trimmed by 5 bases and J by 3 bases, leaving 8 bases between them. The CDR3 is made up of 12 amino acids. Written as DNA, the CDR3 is TGTGCCAGCAGTACGGGATACTACGAGCAGTACTTC. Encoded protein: CASSTGYYEQYF.

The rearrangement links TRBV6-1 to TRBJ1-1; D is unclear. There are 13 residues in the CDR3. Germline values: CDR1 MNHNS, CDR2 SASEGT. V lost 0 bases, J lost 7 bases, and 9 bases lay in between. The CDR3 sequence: CASSEAWGDEAFF. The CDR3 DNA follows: TGTGCCAGCAGTGAAGCTTGGGGAGATGAAGCTTTCTTT.

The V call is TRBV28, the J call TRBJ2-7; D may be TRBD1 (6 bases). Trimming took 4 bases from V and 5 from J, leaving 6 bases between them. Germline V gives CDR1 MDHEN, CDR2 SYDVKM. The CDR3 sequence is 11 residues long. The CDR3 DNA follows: TGTGCCAGCAGTTACAGGGACGAGCAGTACTTC. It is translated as CASSYRDEQYF. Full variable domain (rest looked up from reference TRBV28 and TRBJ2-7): DVKVTQSSRYLVKRTGEKVFLECVQDMDHENMFWYRQDPGLGLRLIYFSYDVKMKEKGDIPEGYSVSREKKERFSLILESASTNQTSMYLCASSYRDEQYFGPGTRLTVT.

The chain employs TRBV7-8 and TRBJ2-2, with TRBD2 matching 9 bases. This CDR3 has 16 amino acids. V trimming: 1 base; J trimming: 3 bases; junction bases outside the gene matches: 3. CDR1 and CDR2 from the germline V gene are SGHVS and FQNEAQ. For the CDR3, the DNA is TGTGCCAGCAGCTTAGTAGCGGGAGTATACACCGGGGAGCTGTTTTTT. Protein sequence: CASSLVAGVYTGELFF.

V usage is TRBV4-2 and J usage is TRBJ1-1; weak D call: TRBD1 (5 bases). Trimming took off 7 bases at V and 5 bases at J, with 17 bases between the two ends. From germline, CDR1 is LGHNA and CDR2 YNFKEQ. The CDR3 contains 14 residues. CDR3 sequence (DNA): TGTGCCAGCACCGAAAATTGGGAGGGGACTGAAGCTTTCTTT. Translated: CASTENWEGTEAFF.

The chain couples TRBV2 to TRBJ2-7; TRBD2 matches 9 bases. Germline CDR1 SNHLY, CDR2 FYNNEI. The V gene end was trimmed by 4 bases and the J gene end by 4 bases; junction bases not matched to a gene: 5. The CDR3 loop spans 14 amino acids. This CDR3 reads CASSAAGGRYEQYF. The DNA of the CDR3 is TGTGCCAGCAGTGCGGCGGGGGGGAGATACGAGCAGTACTTC.

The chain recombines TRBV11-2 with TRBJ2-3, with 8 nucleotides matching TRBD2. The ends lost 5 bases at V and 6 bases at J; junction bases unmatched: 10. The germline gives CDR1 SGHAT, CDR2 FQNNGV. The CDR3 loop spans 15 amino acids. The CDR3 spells CASSQRSGSGDTQYF. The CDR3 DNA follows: TGTGCCAGCAGCCAACGGAGCGGGAGTGGGGATACGCAGTATTTT.

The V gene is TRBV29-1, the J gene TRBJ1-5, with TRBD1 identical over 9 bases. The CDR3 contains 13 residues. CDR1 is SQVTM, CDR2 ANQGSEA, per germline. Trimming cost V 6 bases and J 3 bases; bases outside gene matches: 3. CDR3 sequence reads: CSVRTGVNQPQHF. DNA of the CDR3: TGCAGCGTGAGGACAGGGGTCAATCAGCCCCAGCATTTT.

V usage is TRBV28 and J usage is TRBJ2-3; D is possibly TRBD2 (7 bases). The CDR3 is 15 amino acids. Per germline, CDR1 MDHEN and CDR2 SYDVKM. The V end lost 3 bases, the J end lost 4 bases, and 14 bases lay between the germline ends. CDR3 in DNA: TGTGCCAGCAGTTTTAGAGCGGGACACCCAGATACGCAGTATTTT. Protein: CASSFRAGHPDTQYF. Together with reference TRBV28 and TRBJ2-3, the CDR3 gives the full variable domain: DVKVTQSSRYLVKRTGEKVFLECVQDMDHENMFWYRQDPGLGLRLIYFSYDVKMKEKGDIPEGYSVSREKKERFSLILESASTNQTSMYLCASSFRAGHPDTQYFGPGTRLTVL.

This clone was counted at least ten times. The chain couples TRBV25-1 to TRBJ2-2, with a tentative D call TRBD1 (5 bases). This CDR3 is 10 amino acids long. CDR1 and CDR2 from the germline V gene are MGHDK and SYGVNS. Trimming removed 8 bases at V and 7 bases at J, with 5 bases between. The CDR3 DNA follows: TGTGCCAGCGGACACGGGGAGCTGTTTTTT. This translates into CASGHGELFF.

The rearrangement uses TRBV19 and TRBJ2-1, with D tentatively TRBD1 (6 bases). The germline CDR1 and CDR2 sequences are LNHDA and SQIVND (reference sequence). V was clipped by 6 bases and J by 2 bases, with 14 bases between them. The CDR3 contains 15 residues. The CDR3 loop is CASRGPGATYNEQFF. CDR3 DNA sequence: TGTGCCAGTAGGGGGCCAGGGGCTACCTACAATGAGCAGTTCTTC. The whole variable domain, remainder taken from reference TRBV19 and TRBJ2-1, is DGGITQSPKYLFRKEGQNVTLSCEQNLNHDAMYWYRQDPGQGLRLIYYSQIVNDFQKGDIAEGYSVSREKKESFPLTVTSAQKNPTAFYLCASRGPGATYNEQFFGPGTRLTVL.

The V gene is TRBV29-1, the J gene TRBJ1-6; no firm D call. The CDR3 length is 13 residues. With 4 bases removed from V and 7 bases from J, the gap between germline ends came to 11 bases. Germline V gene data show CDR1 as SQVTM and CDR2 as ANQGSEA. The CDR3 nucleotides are TGCAGCGTTGGTCGGGAGAGGAATTCACCCCTCCACTTT. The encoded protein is CSVGRERNSPLHF.

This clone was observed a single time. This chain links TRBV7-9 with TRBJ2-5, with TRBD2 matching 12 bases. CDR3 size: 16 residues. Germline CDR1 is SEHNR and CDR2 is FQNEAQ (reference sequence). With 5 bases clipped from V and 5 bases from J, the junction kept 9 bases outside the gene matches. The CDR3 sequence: CASSPPSGRAGETQYF. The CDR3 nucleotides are TGTGCCAGCAGCCCTCCTAGCGGGAGGGCCGGGGAGACCCAGTACTTC.